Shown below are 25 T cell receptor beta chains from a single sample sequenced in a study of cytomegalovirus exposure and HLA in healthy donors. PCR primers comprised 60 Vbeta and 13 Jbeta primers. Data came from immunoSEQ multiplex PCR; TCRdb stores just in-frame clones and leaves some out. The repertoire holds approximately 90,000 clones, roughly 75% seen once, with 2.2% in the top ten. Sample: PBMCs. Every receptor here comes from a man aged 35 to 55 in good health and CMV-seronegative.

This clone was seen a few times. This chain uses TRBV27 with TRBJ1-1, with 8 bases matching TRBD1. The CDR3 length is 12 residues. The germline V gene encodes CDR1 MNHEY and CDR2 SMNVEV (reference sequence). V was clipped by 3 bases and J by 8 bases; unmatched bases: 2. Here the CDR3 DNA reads TGTGCCAGCAGTTTCAGGGGGCAGGAAGCTTTCTTT. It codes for CASSFRGQEAFF.

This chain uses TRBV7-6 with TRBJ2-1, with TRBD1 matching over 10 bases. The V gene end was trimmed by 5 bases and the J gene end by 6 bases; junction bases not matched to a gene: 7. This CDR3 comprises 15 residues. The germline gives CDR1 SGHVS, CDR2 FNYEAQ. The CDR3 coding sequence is TGTGCCAGCAGCATTACCGGGACAGGGGTCAATGAGCAGTTCTTC. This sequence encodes CASSITGTGVNEQFF.

The CDR3 spells CASSRTPGPTGQPQHF. The CDR3, as DNA: TGTGCCAGCAGCCGAACCCCCGGGCCAACAGGTCAGCCCCAGCATTTT. The chain uses TRBV27 and TRBJ1-5, with D maybe TRBD1 (5 bases). V gave up 6 bases and J gave up 6 bases, with 21 bases separating them. Germline V lookup: CDR1 MNHEY, CDR2 SMNVEV (reference sequence). The CDR3 is 16 residues long.

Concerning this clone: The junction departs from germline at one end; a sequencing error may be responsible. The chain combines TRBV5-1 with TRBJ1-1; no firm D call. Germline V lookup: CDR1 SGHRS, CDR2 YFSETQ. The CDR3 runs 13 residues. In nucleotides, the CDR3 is TGCGCCAGCAGCTATGCTGCTGACACCGAAGCTTTCTTT. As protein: CASSYAADTEAFF.

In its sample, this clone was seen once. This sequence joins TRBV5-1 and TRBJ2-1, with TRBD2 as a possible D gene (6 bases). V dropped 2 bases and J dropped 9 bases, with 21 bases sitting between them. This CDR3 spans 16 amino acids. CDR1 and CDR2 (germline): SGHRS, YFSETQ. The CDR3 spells CASSFAGKTPYGEQFF. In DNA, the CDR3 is TGCGCCAGCAGCTTCGCGGGAAAGACCCCCTACGGTGAGCAGTTCTTC.

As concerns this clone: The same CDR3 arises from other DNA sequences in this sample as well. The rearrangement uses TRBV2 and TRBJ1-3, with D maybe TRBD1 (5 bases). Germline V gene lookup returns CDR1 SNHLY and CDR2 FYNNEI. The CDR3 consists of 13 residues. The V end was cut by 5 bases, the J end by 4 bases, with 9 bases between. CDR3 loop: CASSRDSGNTIYF. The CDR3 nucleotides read TGTGCCAGCAGTCGGGACTCGGGAAACACCATATATTTT.

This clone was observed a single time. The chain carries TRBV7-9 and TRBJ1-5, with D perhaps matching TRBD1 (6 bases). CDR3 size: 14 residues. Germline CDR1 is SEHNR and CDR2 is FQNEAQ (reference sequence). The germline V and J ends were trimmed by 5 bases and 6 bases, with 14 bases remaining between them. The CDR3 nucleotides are TGTGCCAGCAGCCTAGATCCGACAGGTCAGCCCCAGCATTTT. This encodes CASSLDPTGQPQHF.

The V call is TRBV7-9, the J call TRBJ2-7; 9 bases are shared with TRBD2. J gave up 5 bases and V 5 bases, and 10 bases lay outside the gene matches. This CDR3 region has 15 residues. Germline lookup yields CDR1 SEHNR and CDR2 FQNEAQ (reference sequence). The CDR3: CASSPVLAGDHEQYF. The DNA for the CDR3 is TGTGCCAGCAGCCCTGTGTTAGCGGGAGACCACGAGCAGTACTTC.

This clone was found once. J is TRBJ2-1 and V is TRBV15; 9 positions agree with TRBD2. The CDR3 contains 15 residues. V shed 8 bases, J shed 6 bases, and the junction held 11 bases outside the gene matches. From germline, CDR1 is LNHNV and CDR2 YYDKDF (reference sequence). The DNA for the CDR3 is TGTGCCACCGGTCGAGGGGTTAGCGGGGGCAATGAGCAGTTCTTC. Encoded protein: CATGRGVSGGNEQFF.

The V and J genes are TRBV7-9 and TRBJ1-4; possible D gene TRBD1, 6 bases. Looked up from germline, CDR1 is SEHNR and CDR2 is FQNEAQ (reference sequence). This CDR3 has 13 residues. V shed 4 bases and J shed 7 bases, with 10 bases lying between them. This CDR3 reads CASSSGQGEKLFF. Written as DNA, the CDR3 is TGTGCCAGCAGCTCGGGACAAGGTGAAAAACTGTTTTTT.

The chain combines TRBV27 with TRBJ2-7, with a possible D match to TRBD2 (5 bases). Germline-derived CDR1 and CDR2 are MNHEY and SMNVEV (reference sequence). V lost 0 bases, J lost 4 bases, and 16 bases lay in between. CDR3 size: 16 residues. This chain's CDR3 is CASSLSRGGGWYEQYF. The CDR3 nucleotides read TGTGCCAGCAGTTTATCTCGGGGTGGAGGTTGGTACGAGCAGTACTTC.

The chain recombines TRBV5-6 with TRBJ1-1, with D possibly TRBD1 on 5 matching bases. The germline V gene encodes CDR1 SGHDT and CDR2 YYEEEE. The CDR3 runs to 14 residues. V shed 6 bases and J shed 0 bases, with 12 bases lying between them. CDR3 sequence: CASNLQGLNTEAFF. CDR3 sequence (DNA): TGTGCCAGCAACCTGCAGGGCTTGAACACTGAAGCTTTCTTT.

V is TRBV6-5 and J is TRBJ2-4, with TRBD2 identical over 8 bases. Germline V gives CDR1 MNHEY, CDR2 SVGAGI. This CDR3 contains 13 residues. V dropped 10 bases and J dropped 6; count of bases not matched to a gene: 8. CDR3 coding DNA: TGTGCCACCCTGGGACTAGGTGTAAACATTCAGTACTTC. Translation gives CATLGLGVNIQYF.

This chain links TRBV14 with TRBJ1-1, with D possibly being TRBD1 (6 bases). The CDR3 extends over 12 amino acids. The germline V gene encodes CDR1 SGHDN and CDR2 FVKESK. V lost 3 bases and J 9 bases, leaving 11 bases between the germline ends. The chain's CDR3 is CASSHPGAQAFF. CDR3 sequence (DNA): TGTGCCAGCAGCCATCCAGGGGCCCAAGCTTTCTTT.

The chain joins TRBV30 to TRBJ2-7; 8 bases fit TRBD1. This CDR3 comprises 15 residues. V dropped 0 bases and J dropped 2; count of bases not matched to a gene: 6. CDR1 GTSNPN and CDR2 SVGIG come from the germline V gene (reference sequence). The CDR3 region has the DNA TGTGCCTGGAGTGTACGTTGGACAGGGACCTACGAGCAGTACTTC. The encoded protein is CAWSVRWTGTYEQYF. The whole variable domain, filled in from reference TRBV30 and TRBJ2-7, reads SQTIHQWPATLVQPVGSPLSLECTVEGTSNPNLYWYRQAAGRGLQLLFYSVGIGQISSEVPQNLSASRPQDRQFILSSKKLLLSDSGFYLCAWSVRWTGTYEQYFGPGTRLTVT.

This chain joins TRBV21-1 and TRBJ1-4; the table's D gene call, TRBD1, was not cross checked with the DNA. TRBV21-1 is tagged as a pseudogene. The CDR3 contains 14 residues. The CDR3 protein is CASSEQGFDEKLFF. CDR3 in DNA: TGTGCCAGCAGCGAACAGGGATTTGACGAAAAACTGTTTTTT.

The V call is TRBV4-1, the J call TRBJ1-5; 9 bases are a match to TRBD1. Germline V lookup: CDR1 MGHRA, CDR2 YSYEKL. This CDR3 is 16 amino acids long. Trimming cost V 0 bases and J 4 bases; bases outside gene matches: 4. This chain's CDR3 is CASSQEGTGLNQPQHF. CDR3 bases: TGCGCCAGCAGCCAAGAAGGGACAGGGTTGAATCAGCCCCAGCATTTT.

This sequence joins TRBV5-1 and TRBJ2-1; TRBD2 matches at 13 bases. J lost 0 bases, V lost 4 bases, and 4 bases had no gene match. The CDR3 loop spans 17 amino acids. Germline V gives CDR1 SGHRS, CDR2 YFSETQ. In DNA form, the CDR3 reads TGCGCCAGCAGCCCGGGACTAGCGGGATTCTCCTACAATGAGCAGTTCTTC. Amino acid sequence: CASSPGLAGFSYNEQFF.

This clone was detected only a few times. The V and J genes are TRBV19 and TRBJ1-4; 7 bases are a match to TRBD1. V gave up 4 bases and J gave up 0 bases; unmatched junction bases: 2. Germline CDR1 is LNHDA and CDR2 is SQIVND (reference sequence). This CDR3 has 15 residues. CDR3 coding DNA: TGTGCCAGTAGTACCGGGACAGCAACTAATGAAAAACTGTTTTTT. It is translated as CASSTGTATNEKLFF.

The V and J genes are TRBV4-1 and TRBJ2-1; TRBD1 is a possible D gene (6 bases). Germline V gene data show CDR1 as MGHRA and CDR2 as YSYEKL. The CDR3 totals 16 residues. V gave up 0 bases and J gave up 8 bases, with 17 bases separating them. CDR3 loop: CASSQDWGLRADEQFF. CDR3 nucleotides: TGCGCCAGCAGCCAAGATTGGGGGCTCAGGGCGGATGAGCAGTTCTTC.

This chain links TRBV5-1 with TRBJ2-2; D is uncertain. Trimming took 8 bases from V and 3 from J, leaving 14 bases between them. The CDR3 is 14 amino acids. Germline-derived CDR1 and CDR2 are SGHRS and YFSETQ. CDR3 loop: CASLGDMDTGELFF. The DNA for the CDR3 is TGCGCCAGTCTGGGCGATATGGACACCGGGGAGCTGTTTTTT.

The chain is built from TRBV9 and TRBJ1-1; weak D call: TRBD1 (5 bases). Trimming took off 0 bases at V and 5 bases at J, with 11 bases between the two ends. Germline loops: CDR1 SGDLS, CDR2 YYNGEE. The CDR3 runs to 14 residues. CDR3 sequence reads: CASSVGSGRTEAFF. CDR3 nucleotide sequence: TGTGCCAGCAGCGTAGGGTCAGGGAGGACTGAAGCTTTCTTT.

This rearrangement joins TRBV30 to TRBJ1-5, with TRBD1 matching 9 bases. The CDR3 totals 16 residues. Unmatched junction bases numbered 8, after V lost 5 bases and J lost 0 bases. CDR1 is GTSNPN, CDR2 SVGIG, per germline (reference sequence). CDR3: CAWDTGGSYSNQPQHF. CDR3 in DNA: TGTGCCTGGGACACAGGGGGCAGTTATAGCAATCAGCCCCAGCATTTT.

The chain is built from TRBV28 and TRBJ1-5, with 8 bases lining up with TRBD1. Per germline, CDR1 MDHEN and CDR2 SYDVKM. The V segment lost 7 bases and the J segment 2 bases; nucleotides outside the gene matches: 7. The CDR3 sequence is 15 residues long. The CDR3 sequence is CASTKQGVGNQPQHF. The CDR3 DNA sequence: TGTGCCAGCACAAAACAGGGGGTAGGCAATCAGCCCCAGCATTTT.

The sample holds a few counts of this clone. The CDR3 DNA follows: TGTGCCAGCAGTGGCTACGACAGGGTTAATGAAAAACTGTTTTTT. This translates into CASSGYDRVNEKLFF. V gene TRBV6-5 combines with J gene TRBJ1-4, with 7 bases fitting TRBD1. J was trimmed by 4 bases and V by 5 bases; bases with no gene match: 7. The germline V gene has CDR1 MNHEY and CDR2 SVGAGI. The CDR3 length is 15 residues.